The clone carrying this T cell receptor (beta chain) was observed at least ten times. CDR3 length: 16 amino acids. The V end was cut by 3 bases, the J end by 0 bases, with 14 bases between. The data derive from a study of low-dose radiotherapy and immunotherapy resistance in tumors. As for the study in general: Cohort 1 received 0.5 Gy per fraction every 2 weeks, totaling 6.5 Gy. One day before radiation and immunotherapy, intravenous cyclophosphamide 200 mg/m2 was administered, with this repeated every two weeks.

TRAV and TRBV primers primed cDNA for both TCRalpha and TCRbeta. The PCR that amplified TCRs ran for 15 to 25 cycles, relying on a constant-region primer and a V-primer adapter. TCRdb re-analysed the reads in MiXCR, keeping a single row per CDR3 protein. The profile covers about 71,000 distinct CDR3 sequences, with about a third appearing a single time and roughly 10% taken by the ten largest. The time point denotes: before trial treatment. The TCR was taken from a female donor with ovarian cancer. The sequencing here drew on PBMCs, taken before treatment. The chain links TRBV12-3 or TRBV12-4 to TRBJ1-1, with a weak D call TRBD1 (5 bases). In DNA form, the CDR3 reads TGTGCCAGCAGTTTTCAGGGTTGGGAGATGAACACTGAAGCTTTCTTT. It is translated as CASSFQGWEMNTEAFF.